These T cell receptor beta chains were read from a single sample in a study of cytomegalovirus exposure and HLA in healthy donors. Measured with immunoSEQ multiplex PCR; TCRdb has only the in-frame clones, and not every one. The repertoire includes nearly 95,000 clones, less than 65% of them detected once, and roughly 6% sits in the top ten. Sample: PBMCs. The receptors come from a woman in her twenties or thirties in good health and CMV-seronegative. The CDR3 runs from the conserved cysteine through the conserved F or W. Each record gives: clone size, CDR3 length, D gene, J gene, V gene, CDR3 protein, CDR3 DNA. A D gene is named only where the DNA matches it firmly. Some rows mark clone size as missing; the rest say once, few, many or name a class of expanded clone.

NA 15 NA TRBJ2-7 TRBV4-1 CASSYRRGGADEQYF TGCGCCAGCAGCTACCGGAGGGGGGGCGCGGACGAGCAGTACTTC
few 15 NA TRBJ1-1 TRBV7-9 CASSLIGSGNTEAFF TGTGCCAGCAGCTTAATAGGATCGGGGAACACTGAAGCTTTCTTT
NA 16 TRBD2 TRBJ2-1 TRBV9 CASSVAGGLAAGEQFF TGTGCCAGCAGCGTAGCGGGGGGGCTAGCGGCAGGGGAGCAGTTCTTC
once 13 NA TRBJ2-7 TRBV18 CASSPGAAYEQYF TGTGCCAGCTCACCAGGGGCCGCATACGAGCAGTACTTC
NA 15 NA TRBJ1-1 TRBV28 CASAGQNRGWDEAFF TGTGCCAGCGCCGGTCAAAATAGGGGGTGGGATGAAGCTTTCTTT
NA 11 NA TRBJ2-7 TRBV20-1 CSARRKEVQYF TGCAGTGCTAGGAGAAAGGAGGTGCAGTACTTC
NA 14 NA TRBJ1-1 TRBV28 CASSPPWGDTEAFF TGTGCCAGCAGTCCCCCGTGGGGGGACACTGAAGCTTTCTTT
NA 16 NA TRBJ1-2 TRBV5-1 CASSFRPTDGSSGYTF TGCGCCAGCAGCTTTCGGCCGACAGACGGCTCTTCGGGCTACACCTTC
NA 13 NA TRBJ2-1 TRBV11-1 CASRGHGADEQFF TGTGCCAGCAGGGGACACGGGGCGGATGAGCAGTTCTTC
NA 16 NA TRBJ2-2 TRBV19 CASKLLEAGKAGELFF TGTGCCAGTAAATTATTGGAAGCAGGGAAGGCCGGGGAGCTGTTTTTT
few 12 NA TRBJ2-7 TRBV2 CASSYGSGEQYF TGTGCCAGCAGTTACGGATCGGGCGAGCAGTACTTC
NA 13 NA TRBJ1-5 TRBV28 CASRQLSNQPQHF TGTGCCAGCAGACAACTAAGCAATCAGCCCCAGCATTTT
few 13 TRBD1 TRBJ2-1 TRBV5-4 CASRDRAGNEQFF TGTGCCAGCAGGGACAGGGCCGGTAATGAGCAGTTCTTC
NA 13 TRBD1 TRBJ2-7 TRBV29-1 CSAMGQGRYEQYF TGCAGCGCCATGGGACAGGGGCGGTACGAGCAGTACTTC
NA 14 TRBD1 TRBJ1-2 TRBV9 CASSPGTANYGYTF TGTGCCAGCAGCCCCGGGACAGCGAACTATGGCTACACCTTC
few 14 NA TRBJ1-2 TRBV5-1 CASSLPGESYGYTF TGCGCCAGCAGCTTGCCGGGGGAGAGCTATGGCTACACCTTC
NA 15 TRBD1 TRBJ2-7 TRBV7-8 CASSFERQGSYEQYF TGTGCCAGCAGCTTCGAGAGACAGGGCTCCTACGAGCAGTACTTC
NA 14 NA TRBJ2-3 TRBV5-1 CASSSRTGGDTQYF TGCGCCAGCAGCTCCCGGACTGGTGGGGATACGCAGTATTTT
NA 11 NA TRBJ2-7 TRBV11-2 CASSFAGEQYF TGTGCCAGCAGCTTTGCCGGGGAGCAGTACTTC
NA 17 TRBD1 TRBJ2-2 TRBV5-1 CASSASSRDRDGRKLFF TGCGCCAGCAGCGCCTCAAGCCGAGACAGGGATGGCAGGAAGCTGTTTTTT
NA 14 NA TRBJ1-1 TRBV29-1 CSVERTAMNTEAFF TGCAGCGTCGAGCGGACAGCAATGAACACTGAAGCTTTCTTT
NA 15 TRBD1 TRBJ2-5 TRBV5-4 CASSLGDRGQETQYF TGTGCCAGCAGCTTGGGGGACAGGGGGCAAGAGACCCAGTACTTC
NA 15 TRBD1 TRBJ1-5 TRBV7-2 CASSFISGGDQPQHF TGTGCCAGCAGCTTCATTTCAGGGGGAGATCAGCCCCAGCATTTT
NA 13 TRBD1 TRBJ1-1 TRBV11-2 CASSLGGQLEAFF TGTGCCAGCAGCCTAGGGGGACAGCTTGAAGCTTTCTTT
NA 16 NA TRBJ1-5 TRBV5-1 CASSLGEGLSNQPQHF TGCGCCAGCAGCTTGGGGGAGGGACTTAGCAATCAGCCCCAGCATTTT